These 24 T cell receptor beta chains share one sample of origin, sequenced in a study of OX40 agonist ivuxolimab in advanced cancers. Here immunoSEQ multiplex PCR was the method, and the copy in TCRdb shows in-frame clones only, minus some. There are about 66,000 clones in the sample; around 87% occur only once, and roughly an eighth lies in the top ten. This sample comprised CD4+ or CD8+ T cells sorted from blood, obtained in a trial of the OX40 agonist ivuxolimab. Receptors originate from an adult with an advanced solid tumor such as melanoma, head and neck, liver or kidney cancer.

The rearrangement joins TRBV28 to TRBJ1-5; D not resolved. The CDR3 has 15 amino acids. Per germline, CDR1 MDHEN and CDR2 SYDVKM. V lost 5 bases, J lost 5 bases, and 16 bases lay in between. The CDR3 protein is CASSPEAGYYQPQHF. Here the CDR3 DNA reads TGTGCCAGCAGTCCTGAGGCGGGGTATTATCAGCCCCAGCATTTT.

This chain uses TRBV9 with TRBJ2-1, with TRBD2 matching over 10 bases. Unmatched junction bases numbered 3, after V lost 1 base and J lost 5 bases. Germline V gene lookup returns CDR1 SGDLS and CDR2 YYNGEE. The length of the CDR3 is 15 residues. The DNA of the CDR3 is TGTGCCAGCAGCGTACGGCTAGCGGGAGACAATGAGCAGTTCTTC. Its translation is CASSVRLAGDNEQFF. Drawing the rest from reference TRBV9 and TRBJ2-1, the complete variable domain is DSGVTQTPKHLITATGQRVTLRCSPRSGDLSVYWYQQSLDQGLQFLIQYYNGEERAKGNILERFSAQQFPDLHSELNLSSLELGDSALYFCASSVRLAGDNEQFFGPGTRLTVL.

This clone was seen a few times. The rearrangement uses TRBV30 and TRBJ2-5, with D perhaps TRBD2 (5 bases). CDR3 length: 15 amino acids. V gave up 6 bases and J gave up 2 bases, with 19 bases separating them. Germline V gene lookup returns CDR1 GTSNPN and CDR2 SVGIG (reference sequence). DNA of the CDR3: TGTGCCTGTTCTGAGCAACTAGTCCTTCAAGAGACCCAGTACTTC. Translating it yields CACSEQLVLQETQYF.

This chain links TRBV19 with TRBJ2-7, with 8 bases matching TRBD1. This CDR3 has 13 amino acids. Per the germline V gene, CDR1 is LNHDA and CDR2 is SQIVND (reference sequence). The junction had 3 bases not matched to a gene; V was cut back by 5 bases and J by 3 bases. The CDR3 DNA sequence: TGTGCCAGTAGTTCAGGGGGCGGCTACGAGCAGTACTTC. The encoded protein is CASSSGGGYEQYF.

This chain uses TRBV7-7 with TRBJ2-1; TRBD2 matches 10 bases. V shed 4 bases, J shed 4 bases, and the junction held 4 bases outside the gene matches. This CDR3 is built from 15 residues. Germline assignment: CDR1 SSHAT and CDR2 FNYEAQ (reference sequence). CDR3 residues: CASSSGLAKYNEQFF. CDR3 nucleotides: TGTGCCAGCAGCTCGGGACTAGCGAAATACAATGAGCAGTTCTTC.

This chain joins TRBV5-5 and TRBJ2-1; D is uncertain. The CDR3 is made up of 15 amino acids. Germline V gene lookup returns CDR1 SGHKS and CDR2 YYEKEE (reference sequence). V was shortened by 2 bases and J by 0 bases, with 9 bases between the two germline ends. CDR3 in amino acids: CASSLGASSYNEQFF. For the CDR3, the DNA is TGTGCCAGCAGCTTAGGTGCGAGCTCCTACAATGAGCAGTTCTTC.

This clone counts as medium-sized. The chain is built from TRBV27 and TRBJ2-7; 8 bases are shared with TRBD2. This CDR3 spans 14 amino acids. Germline loops: CDR1 MNHEY, CDR2 SMNVEV (reference sequence). V was clipped by 6 bases and J by 7 bases; unmatched bases: 11. CDR3 in amino acids: CASRPGLVQGEQYF. CDR3 coding DNA: TGTGCCAGCAGACCGGGACTAGTGCAGGGGGAGCAGTACTTC.

The chain uses TRBV9 and TRBJ2-3, with D perhaps TRBD2 (6 bases). CDR1 is SGDLS and CDR2 is YYNGEE in the germline V gene. V gave up 2 bases and J gave up 0 bases, with 16 bases separating them. The length of the CDR3 is 17 residues. CDR3 nucleotide sequence: TGTGCCAGCAGCGTGGAAGGGACTGATACTAGCACAGATACGCAGTATTTT. It yields the protein CASSVEGTDTSTDTQYF.

The chain links TRBV4-1 to TRBJ2-5; D ambiguous. The assigned J gene may be wrong: the sequence end matches TRBJ2-7 better. Germline V gives CDR1 MGHRA, CDR2 YSYEKL. The CDR3 runs 11 residues. The CDR3 loop is CASSQAYEQYF. In DNA, the CDR3 is TGCGCCAGCAGCCAGGCCTACGAGCAGTACTTC.

The chain recombines TRBV9 with TRBJ2-7; tentatively, D is TRBD2 (5 bases). Germline assignment: CDR1 SGDLS and CDR2 YYNGEE. CDR3 size: 12 residues. V lost 5 bases, J lost 5 bases, and 11 bases lay in between. CDR3 loop: CASSSSPHEQYF. The CDR3 DNA reads TGTGCCAGCAGTTCTAGCCCCCACGAGCAGTACTTC.

The chain couples TRBV5-6 to TRBJ1-1; no reliable D call. CDR3 length: 11 amino acids. V was clipped by 2 bases and J by 5 bases, with 4 bases between them. Per germline, CDR1 SGHDT and CDR2 YYEEEE. CDR3 bases: TGTGCCAGCAGCTTCGCTACTGAAGCTTTCTTT. This gives the protein CASSFATEAFF.

V gene TRBV18 combines with J gene TRBJ2-1, with D perhaps TRBD2 (5 bases). CDR3 length: 14 amino acids. The V end lost 3 bases, the J end lost 10 bases, and 16 bases lay between the germline ends. Germline CDR1 KGHSH, CDR2 LQKENI. The CDR3 spells CASSPPNLREEQFF. CDR3 bases: TGTGCCAGCTCACCCCCTAACCTAAGGGAGGAGCAGTTCTTC.

The rearrangement joins TRBV10-1 to TRBJ2-7; 8 bases align to TRBD2. CDR1 WNHNN and CDR2 SYGVQD come from the germline V gene (reference sequence). This CDR3 spans 15 amino acids. V was pared by 5 bases and J by 2 bases, with 8 bases of the junction left unmatched. The CDR3 reads CASSSYGLAPYEQYF. As DNA, the CDR3 is TGCGCCAGCAGTTCTTACGGACTAGCACCCTACGAGCAGTACTTC.

The chain is built from TRBV2 and TRBJ2-1; 7 bases agree with TRBD2. The ends lost 6 bases at V and 5 bases at J; junction bases unmatched: 13. Germline V lookup: CDR1 SNHLY, CDR2 FYNNEI. This CDR3 has 16 amino acids. The CDR3 region is CASRGQRTGGDNEQFF. The CDR3 DNA is TGTGCCAGCAGAGGGCAGAGGACGGGAGGCGACAATGAGCAGTTCTTC.

J is TRBJ2-5 and V is TRBV4-1; D possibly corresponds to TRBD1 (6 bases). The J call may be faulty, since TRBJ2-7 better matches the DNA end. The germline V gene encodes CDR1 MGHRA and CDR2 YSYEKL. This CDR3 comprises 15 residues. The CDR3 coding sequence is TGCGCCAGCACCTCATCCCCACAGGGAACCTACGAGCAGTACTTC. Translating it yields CASTSSPQGTYEQYF.

This chain connects TRBV5-1 to TRBJ1-1; tentatively, D is TRBD1 (6 bases). Germline V gene lookup returns CDR1 SGHRS and CDR2 YFSETQ. The CDR3 totals 13 residues. V gave up 5 bases and J gave up 3 bases, with 11 bases separating them. CDR3 amino acids: CASSQDSYTEAFF. The CDR3 DNA reads as TGCGCCAGCAGTCAGGACAGTTACACTGAAGCTTTCTTT.

The chain employs TRBV28 and TRBJ1-5, with D uncertain. V gave up 4 bases and J gave up 4 bases, with 5 bases separating them. The germline CDR1 and CDR2 sequences are MDHEN and SYDVKM. This CDR3 is 12 amino acids long. The CDR3 nucleotides are TGTGCCAGCAGTTATACTAATCAGCCCCAGCATTTT. This sequence encodes CASSYTNQPQHF.

The gene calls are TRBV25-1 and TRBJ1-1; 11 nucleotides agree with TRBD1. Unmatched junction bases numbered 7, after V lost 2 bases and J lost 5 bases. Germline CDR1 and CDR2: MGHDK and SYGVNS. The length of the CDR3 is 16 residues. This chain's CDR3 is CASSERTGGGRTEAFF. Here the CDR3 DNA reads TGTGCCAGCAGTGAAAGGACAGGGGGCGGCAGGACTGAAGCTTTCTTT.

V is TRBV6-1 and J is TRBJ2-5; maybe TRBD2 (6 bases). The germline V gene encodes CDR1 MNHNS and CDR2 SASEGT. CDR3 size: 14 residues. Trimming pared 8 bases from V and 0 bases from J, leaving 13 bases between. The CDR3 DNA sequence: TGTGCCAGCCGGGGGAACAGGTACCAAGAGACCCAGTACTTC. It yields the protein CASRGNRYQETQYF.

This clone is a singleton in its sample. The chain combines TRBV5-6 with TRBJ2-7; 7 nucleotides agree with TRBD2. CDR3 length: 14 amino acids. With V trimmed by 6 bases and J by 0 bases, 6 bases remained unmatched. The germline CDR1 and CDR2 sequences are SGHDT and YYEEEE. The CDR3 reads CASTVGGASYEQYF. The CDR3, as DNA: TGTGCCAGCACCGTGGGAGGGGCCTCCTACGAGCAGTACTTC. Combining the CDR3 with reference TRBV5-6 and TRBJ2-7 gives the whole variable domain DAGVTQSPTHLIKTRGQQVTLRCSPKSGHDTVSWYQQALGQGPQFIFQYYEEEERQRGNFPDRFSGHQFPNYSSELNVNALLLGDSALYLCASTVGGASYEQYFGPGTRLTVT.

The table lists this clone with a count of one. The chain links TRBV25-1 to TRBJ2-7; D remains ambiguous. V was trimmed by 2 bases and J by 6 bases, leaving 2 bases between them. Germline CDR1 and CDR2: MGHDK and SYGVNS. The CDR3 loop spans 10 amino acids. The chain's CDR3 is CASSEAEQYF. CDR3 DNA sequence: TGTGCCAGCAGTGAAGCCGAGCAGTACTTC.

V usage is TRBV5-6 and J usage is TRBJ2-3, with unresolved D. The CDR3 spans 14 residues. Trimming removed 0 bases at V and 0 bases at J, with 5 bases between. Germline CDR1 and CDR2: SGHDT and YYEEEE. The CDR3 region has the DNA TGTGCCAGCAGCTTGGCCGGGAGCACAGATACGCAGTATTTT. Translated, it gives CASSLAGSTDTQYF.

Of note for this clone: The junction and the germline gene differ at one end; a read error may be behind it. The gene calls are TRBV29-1 and TRBJ2-3; D is possibly TRBD1 (6 bases). The germline V gene has CDR1 SQVTM and CDR2 ANQGSEA. The CDR3 length is 12 residues. CDR3 loop: CSVEDPAGVPSF. CDR3 coding DNA: TGCAGCGTTGAAGACCCGGCAGGGGTCCCCTCTTTT.

V is TRBV30 and J is TRBJ1-5; D might be TRBD1 (5 bases). Trimming shortened V by 1 base and J by 0 bases, and 7 bases separated the two germline ends. CDR1 is GTSNPN, CDR2 SVGIG, per germline (reference sequence). The CDR3 runs to 14 residues. The CDR3 nucleotides read TGTGCCTGGAGTGGGGGCGGTAGCAATCAGCCCCAGCATTTT. It codes for CAWSGGGSNQPQHF.